Below, 20 T cell receptor beta chains from the same sample are listed, as sequenced in a study of OX40 agonist ivuxolimab in advanced cancers. Here immunoSEQ multiplex PCR was the method, and the copy in TCRdb shows in-frame clones only, minus some. The sample includes approximately 76,000 clones, approximately 86% of them seen just once. Sample: CD4+ or CD8+ T cells sorted from blood, taken in a trial of the OX40 agonist ivuxolimab. These receptors were obtained from an adult with an advanced solid tumor such as melanoma, head and neck, liver or kidney cancer.

This chain uses TRBV4-2 with TRBJ1-4; a weak D match, TRBD1 (5 bases). The CDR3 has 18 residues. Germline CDR1 reads LGHNA; CDR2 reads YNFKEQ. V lost 2 bases to trimming and J lost 4 bases, with 20 bases between them. CDR3 loop: CASSQLRATGTNNEKLFF. The CDR3 coding sequence is TGTGCCAGCAGCCAACTTCGCGCAACCGGGACGAATAATGAAAAACTGTTTTTT.

This chain links TRBV18 with TRBJ2-3; D is possibly TRBD1 or TRBD2 (5 bases each). The CDR3 is 15 amino acids. The V and J ends lost 6 bases and 5 bases respectively, with 18 bases between them. Looked up from germline, CDR1 is KGHSH and CDR2 is LQKENI. The CDR3 nucleotides are TGTGCCAGCTCGCAGGGTGATCCCCGGGAAGATACGCAGTATTTT. It codes for CASSQGDPREDTQYF.

This chain uses TRBV5-1 with TRBJ1-3, with a weak D call TRBD1 (5 bases). The CDR3 has 16 residues. Germline-derived CDR1 and CDR2 are SGHRS and YFSETQ. V was pared by 1 base and J by 4 bases, with 15 bases between. Here the CDR3 reads CASSLRGTFQGNTIYF. CDR3 in DNA: TGCGCCAGCAGCTTGAGAGGGACCTTCCAAGGAAACACCATATATTTT. Together with reference TRBV5-1 and TRBJ1-3, the CDR3 gives the full variable domain: KAGVTQTPRYLIKTRGQQVTLSCSPISGHRSVSWYQQTPGQGLQFLFEYFSETQRNKGNFPGRFSGRQFSNSRSEMNVSTLELGDSALYLCASSLRGTFQGNTIYFGEGSWLTVV.

The V and J genes are TRBV18 and TRBJ1-1; no reliable D call. The CDR3 has 17 amino acids. Trimming cost V 0 bases and J 0 bases, with 14 bases left between them. Germline V lookup: CDR1 KGHSH, CDR2 LQKENI. In nucleotides, the CDR3 is TGTGCCAGCTCACCACCTTTAGGAGACAAAATGAACACTGAAGCTTTCTTT. This translates into CASSPPLGDKMNTEAFF.

This clone was counted once. CDR3 protein: CASSLSPGTDTQYF. Written as DNA, the CDR3 is TGTGCCAGCAGCCTCTCGCCCGGAACAGATACGCAGTATTTT. This chain links TRBV9 with TRBJ2-3; D not resolved. CDR1 and CDR2 (germline): SGDLS, YYNGEE. The CDR3 runs to 14 residues. The V gene lost 4 bases and the J gene lost 3 bases, with 12 bases spanning the gap.

The rearrangement uses TRBV5-8 and TRBJ1-4, with D perhaps matching TRBD1 (6 bases). There are 16 residues in the CDR3. From germline, CDR1 is SGHTS and CDR2 YDEGEE. The germline V and J ends were trimmed by 4 bases and 0 bases, with 13 bases remaining between them. Written as DNA, the CDR3 is TGTGCCAGCAGCCAAAAAACAGGGCCAACTAATGAAAAACTGTTTTTT. Its translation: CASSQKTGPTNEKLFF.

V usage is TRBV5-4 and J usage is TRBJ2-4; the D gene is possibly TRBD2 (6 bases). V gave up 2 bases and J gave up 6 bases, with 15 bases separating them. CDR3 length: 15 amino acids. Germline V CDR1 and CDR2: SGHNT, YYREEE (reference sequence). In DNA, the CDR3 is TGTGCCAGCAGCTTTGAGCGGGCCCGGTCAAACATTCAGTACTTC. It yields the protein CASSFERARSNIQYF.

A few counts support this clone. Here the CDR3 DNA reads TGTGCCTGGAGTGGACAGGGCCACCAGCCCCAGCATTTT. Protein sequence: CAWSGQGHQPQHF. The chain is built from TRBV30 and TRBJ1-5; 7 nucleotides agree with TRBD1. CDR3 length: 13 residues. Trimming took 1 base from V and 7 from J; bases not matched to a gene: 4. CDR1 and CDR2 from the germline V gene are GTSNPN and SVGIG (reference sequence).

The chain couples TRBV30 to TRBJ2-3, with 7 bases matching TRBD2. With 6 bases clipped from V and 2 bases from J, the junction kept 11 bases outside the gene matches. There are 15 residues in the CDR3. Germline loops: CDR1 GTSNPN, CDR2 SVGIG (reference sequence). CDR3 amino acids: CACRPSGRVTDTQYF. DNA of the CDR3: TGTGCCTGTCGCCCTAGCGGCAGGGTCACAGATACGCAGTATTTT.

Only one count was recorded for this clone. The genes are TRBV5-6 and TRBJ1-2; a possible D gene is TRBD1 (6 bases). Trimming pared 1 base from V and 5 bases from J, leaving 15 bases between. The CDR3 contains 15 residues. The germline gives CDR1 SGHDT, CDR2 YYEEEE. DNA for the CDR3: TGTGCCAGCAGCTTGCCCAGGGGCCAACCTTATGGCTACACCTTC. It is translated as CASSLPRGQPYGYTF.

This clone appeared once. The rearrangement joins TRBV6-5 to TRBJ2-2, with 8 nucleotides matching TRBD1. The V gene's germline CDR1 is MNHEY and CDR2 SVGAGI. The CDR3 loop spans 15 amino acids. V shed 6 bases, J shed 1 base, and the junction held 4 bases outside the gene matches. CDR3 DNA: TGTGCCAGCAGGCAAGGACAGGGGAACACCGGGGAGCTGTTTTTT. It translates to CASRQGQGNTGELFF.

The chain combines TRBV28 with TRBJ1-6; 8 bases fit TRBD1. V gave up 4 bases and J gave up 7 bases; unmatched junction bases: 9. The germline V gene encodes CDR1 MDHEN and CDR2 SYDVKM. CDR3 length: 16 residues. CDR3 loop: CASSSGQVHDNSPLHF. CDR3 in DNA: TGTGCCAGCAGTTCGGGACAGGTTCACGACAATTCACCCCTCCACTTT.

The chain uses TRBV6-5 and TRBJ2-7; D uncertain. Between the trimmed V and J ends, which lost 7 bases and 2 bases, there was a span of 18 bases. The CDR3 consists of 15 residues. Germline CDR1 reads MNHEY; CDR2 reads SVGAGI. CDR3 nucleotide sequence: TGTGCCAGCACCCACTCAAAAGACGGAGCCTACGAGCAGTACTTC. As protein: CASTHSKDGAYEQYF.

J is TRBJ2-7 and V is TRBV29-1; 7 bases are shared with TRBD2. The CDR3 has 15 residues. The V gene's germline CDR1 is SQVTM and CDR2 ANQGSEA. V lost 7 bases and J lost 6; bases outside the gene matches: 18. Here the CDR3 DNA reads TGCAGCGCCCCGTGGGGGGGGATCCATCGGGGCGAGCAGTACTTC. Translating it yields CSAPWGGIHRGEQYF.

This clone was observed a single time. The V call is TRBV6-5, the J call TRBJ2-7, with D maybe TRBD1 (6 bases). The length of the CDR3 is 14 residues. CDR1 and CDR2 (germline): MNHEY, SVGAGI. Trimming stripped 2 bases from V and 2 bases from J, with 10 bases between. The CDR3 DNA reads TGTGCCAGCAGTTACCTGACAGGAACCTACGAGCAGTACTTC. Protein: CASSYLTGTYEQYF.

V usage is TRBV7-2 and J usage is TRBJ2-3, with TRBD2 matching 8 bases. V shed 0 bases, J shed 6 bases, and the junction held 5 bases outside the gene matches. CDR1 is SGHTA and CDR2 is FQGNSA in the germline V gene. CDR3 length equals 15 residues. The CDR3 spells CASSLASGVGDTQYF. DNA of the CDR3: TGTGCCAGCAGCTTAGCTAGCGGGGTGGGGGATACGCAGTATTTT. The whole variable domain, remainder taken from reference TRBV7-2 and TRBJ2-3, is GAGVSQSPSNKVTEKGKDVELRCDPISGHTALYWYRQSLGQGLEFLIYFQGNSAPDKSGLPSDRFSAERTGGSVSTLTIQRTQQEDSAVYLCASSLASGVGDTQYFGPGTRLTVL.

The chain uses TRBV7-9 and TRBJ1-1; 7 nucleotides align to TRBD1. J gave up 1 base and V 4 bases, and 6 bases lay outside the gene matches. The CDR3 is made up of 15 amino acids. Germline assignment: CDR1 SEHNR and CDR2 FQNEAQ (reference sequence). CDR3 in DNA: TGTGCCAGCAGCTCCCTCGGGACAGCGAACACTGAAGCTTTCTTT. It is translated as CASSSLGTANTEAFF.

The chain couples TRBV9 to TRBJ1-1; D gene unclear. Germline assignment: CDR1 SGDLS and CDR2 YYNGEE. V shed 0 bases and J shed 1 base, with 4 bases lying between them. This CDR3 spans 13 amino acids. The CDR3: CASSVEGNTEAFF. CDR3 nucleotide sequence: TGTGCCAGCAGCGTAGAGGGGAACACTGAAGCTTTCTTT.

The rearrangement joins TRBV2 to TRBJ2-3; D is possibly TRBD2 (5 bases). There are 14 residues in the CDR3. The ends were cut back, 3 bases at V and 3 bases at J, with 10 bases in the middle. Per germline, CDR1 SNHLY and CDR2 FYNNEI. The CDR3 DNA reads as TGTGCCAGCAGTGATGCCCGGGGAACAGATACGCAGTATTTT. Translated, it gives CASSDARGTDTQYF.

The CDR3 DNA is TGTGCCAGCAGCTTAGCGCATGGATCAAATGAGCAGTTCTTC. Translation: CASSLAHGSNEQFF. The gene calls are TRBV7-6 and TRBJ2-1, with D unclear. Trimming shortened V by 0 bases and J by 7 bases, and 10 bases separated the two germline ends. In germline, CDR1 is SGHVS, CDR2 FNYEAQ. This CDR3 is built from 14 residues. The full variable domain, in which reference TRBV7-6 and TRBJ2-1 provide the parts outside the CDR3, is GAGVSQSPRYKVTKRGQDVALRCDPISGHVSLYWYRQALGQGPEFLTYFNYEAQQDKSGLPNDRFSAERPEGSISTLTIQRTEQRDSAMYRCASSLAHGSNEQFFGPGTRLTVL.